Below, 30 T cell receptor beta chains from the same sample are listed, as sequenced in a study of identical twins. TCRdb ran MiXCR on the 5' RACE reads and lists one entry per CDR3 protein. The sample holds about 480,000 distinct CDR3 sequences, 12% to 15% seen once. These data also featured in a second study, about yellow fever vaccine responses in identical twins.

Source material: CD4+ T cells sorted from blood. These receptors were taken from a woman aged 18-29 years in good health.

This rearrangement joins TRBV20-1 to TRBJ2-2, with 12 nucleotides matching TRBD2. J lost 3 bases, V lost 3 bases, and 8 bases had no gene match. The CDR3 has 17 residues. Germline CDR1 and CDR2: DFQATT and SNEGSKA (reference sequence). The CDR3 nucleotides are TGCAGTGCTAGTAGGGCTAGCGGGAGGGTCGACACCGGGGAGCTGTTTTTT. It translates to CSASRASGRVDTGELFF.

A few counts support this clonotype. The chain recombines TRBV7-2 with TRBJ2-3, with a weak D call TRBD2 (5 bases). V lost 3 bases, J lost 8 bases, and 12 bases lay in between. The germline CDR1 and CDR2 sequences are SGHTA and FQGNSA. This CDR3 has 13 residues. The CDR3 DNA follows: TGTGCCAGCAGCTTCTGGGAGACAAGTACGCAGTATTTT. Translated, it gives CASSFWETSTQYF.

This clonotype occurred a few times. The chain recombines TRBV21-1 with TRBJ2-4; the D call TRBD1 from the table was never checked on the DNA. TRBV21-1 corresponds to a pseudogene. The CDR3 has 21 residues. In DNA form, the CDR3 reads TGTGCCAGCAGCCGGACAGGGGGCGAGAAAAAAGGTGCTCCTGCCAAAAACATTCAGTACTTC. It translates to CASSRTGGEKKGAPAKNIQYF.

This clonotype was counted between two and nine times. The chain joins TRBV5-1 to TRBJ2-7; the D gene is possibly TRBD1 (5 bases). This CDR3 has 14 residues. CDR1 is SGHRS, CDR2 YFSETQ, per germline. V lost 4 bases and J lost 2, with 13 bases in between. Here the CDR3 reads CASSTDSQPYEQYF. The CDR3 coding sequence is TGCGCCAGCAGCACTGACAGTCAACCCTACGAGCAGTACTTC. Full variable domain (missing parts from reference TRBV5-1 and TRBJ2-7): KAGVTQTPRYLIKTRGQQVTLSCSPISGHRSVSWYQQTPGQGLQFLFEYFSETQRNKGNFPGRFSGRQFSNSRSEMNVSTLELGDSALYLCASSTDSQPYEQYFGPGTRLTVT.

This clonotype was observed a few times. This chain connects TRBV6-1 to TRBJ2-7, with 12 bases aligning to TRBD2. Germline-derived CDR1 and CDR2 are MNHNS and SASEGT. J was trimmed by 5 bases and V by 7 bases; bases with no gene match: 9. The CDR3 spans 15 residues. The chain's CDR3 is CASIRWTSGNHEQYF. CDR3 in DNA: TGTGCCAGCATCCGATGGACTAGCGGGAACCACGAGCAGTACTTC.

This clonotype was seen only a few times. DNA of the CDR3: TGCAGTGCTAGAGGCCCTAGCGGGAGTCTCTACGAGCAGTACTTC. This sequence encodes CSARGPSGSLYEQYF. The chain carries TRBV20-1 and TRBJ2-7, with 10 bases that match TRBD2. V was clipped by 1 base and J by 3 bases; unmatched bases: 6. Per the germline V gene, CDR1 is DFQATT and CDR2 is SNEGSKA (reference sequence). The CDR3 sequence is 15 residues long.

J is TRBJ2-7 and V is TRBV4-3, with TRBD1 as a possible D gene (7 bases). The germline CDR1 and CDR2 sequences are LGHNA and YSLEER. Trimming shortened V by 0 bases and J by 3 bases, and 12 bases separated the two germline ends. The CDR3 spans 15 residues. As DNA, the CDR3 is TGCGCCAGCAGCCAAGACCAGGGGGGATTCTACGAGCAGTACTTC. Translation gives CASSQDQGGFYEQYF.

This clonotype was detected a few times. The chain joins TRBV9 to TRBJ2-1; the D is unclear. Trimming left V 3 bases short and J 5 bases short, with 9 bases between. The CDR3 spans 13 residues. Germline-derived CDR1 and CDR2 are SGDLS and YYNGEE. The CDR3 nucleotides read TGTGCCAGCAGCGCCCATCTCGACAATGAGCAGTTCTTC. Its protein is CASSAHLDNEQFF.

This chain connects TRBV7-2 to TRBJ2-1, with D tentatively TRBD2 (6 bases). This CDR3 spans 18 amino acids. Per germline, CDR1 SGHTA and CDR2 FQGNSA. The germline V and J ends were trimmed by 0 bases and 4 bases, with 19 bases remaining between them. The CDR3 loop is CASSLATKGLIKYNEQFF. For the CDR3, the DNA is TGTGCCAGCAGCTTAGCTACCAAGGGACTGATTAAATACAATGAGCAGTTCTTC.

This chain connects TRBV10-3 to TRBJ2-3; no reliable D call. Trimming removed 6 bases at V and 2 bases at J, with 18 bases between. CDR1 is ENHRY and CDR2 is SYGVKD in the germline V gene. The CDR3 loop spans 16 amino acids. This chain's CDR3 is CAISVKEEQYTDTQYF. CDR3 bases: TGTGCCATCAGCGTAAAAGAGGAACAGTACACAGATACGCAGTATTTT.

This clonotype showed up many times. V gene TRBV19 combines with J gene TRBJ2-3; 8 bases are shared with TRBD1. Germline trimming cut 5 bases from V and 3 bases from J; bases unmatched to any gene: 7. This CDR3 is built from 15 residues. Germline V CDR1 and CDR2: LNHDA, SQIVND (reference sequence). CDR3 protein: CASSPRRQGTDTQYF. The CDR3 DNA follows: TGTGCCAGTAGTCCCCGGAGACAGGGGACAGATACGCAGTATTTT.

In this sample, this clonotype turned up a few times. The chain employs TRBV7-8 and TRBJ2-5; D not certain. The CDR3 contains 14 residues. Trimming shortened V by 5 bases and J by 1 base, and 11 bases separated the two germline ends. The germline V gene has CDR1 SGHVS and CDR2 FQNEAQ. The CDR3, as DNA: TGTGCCAGCAGCCCCCGGACCCTCCAAGAGACCCAGTACTTC. Translated, it gives CASSPRTLQETQYF.

This chain's CDR3 is CATSRADREYEQYF. The CDR3 DNA reads TGTGCCACCAGCAGAGCGGACAGGGAATACGAGCAGTACTTC. The chain employs TRBV15 and TRBJ2-7; TRBD1 agrees at 8 bases. Germline CDR1 reads LNHNV; CDR2 reads YYDKDF (reference sequence). J was trimmed by 4 bases and V by 1 base; bases with no gene match: 3. This CDR3 has 14 residues.

Many counts were recorded for this clonotype. J is TRBJ2-7 and V is TRBV12-3 or TRBV12-4, with D perhaps given as TRBD1 or TRBD2 (5 bases each). V lost 5 bases, J lost 9 bases, and 11 bases lay in between. The CDR3 is 11 amino acids. The CDR3 sequence is CASSGGFAQYF. In nucleotides, the CDR3 is TGTGCCAGCAGTGGGGGATTTGCGCAGTACTTC.

CDR3 region: CASREASYEQYF. In DNA form, the CDR3 reads TGTGCCAGCCGAGAGGCCTCCTACGAGCAGTACTTC. The chain links TRBV7-9 to TRBJ2-7; D gene uncertain. V lost 8 bases and J 0 bases, leaving 8 bases between the germline ends. There are 12 residues in the CDR3. Germline CDR1 reads SEHNR; CDR2 reads FQNEAQ (reference sequence).

This clonotype came up many times. The J gene is TRBJ2-5, the V gene TRBV30; TRBD1 agrees at 8 bases. CDR1 and CDR2 from the germline V gene are GTSNPN and SVGIG (reference sequence). This CDR3 region has 16 residues. Germline trimming cut 0 bases from V and 5 bases from J; bases unmatched to any gene: 11. The CDR3 DNA is TGTGCCTGGAGTGTATCAGGGGGCGCCTTTAGGGAGACCCAGTACTTC. It is translated as CAWSVSGGAFRETQYF.

The V and J genes are TRBV10-3 and TRBJ2-1; D is unresolved. Germline V CDR1 and CDR2: ENHRY, SYGVKD. This CDR3 has 13 amino acids. V dropped 8 bases and J dropped 6 bases, with 14 bases sitting between them. In nucleotides, the CDR3 is TGTGCCATCCGCTTATCCGCCACCAATGAGCAGTTCTTC. Protein product: CAIRLSATNEQFF.

The chain combines TRBV20-1 with TRBJ2-3, with D possibly matching TRBD2 (5 bases). V was clipped by 7 bases and J by 7 bases, with 21 bases between them. From germline, CDR1 is DFQATT and CDR2 SNEGSKA (reference sequence). This CDR3 is 14 amino acids long. The CDR3 nucleotides are TGCAGTGGTTTTGGTGGGCGGGCGTCTAATACGCAGTATTTT. It encodes CSGFGGRASNTQYF.

This chain joins TRBV2 and TRBJ2-5; D call uncertain. The germline V gene has CDR1 SNHLY and CDR2 FYNNEI. The CDR3 is 14 amino acids. V lost 4 bases and J 3 bases, leaving 12 bases between the germline ends. CDR3 sequence (DNA): TGTGCCAGCAGTGTGGGATGGAGAAAAGAGACCCAGTACTTC. Encoded protein: CASSVGWRKETQYF.

The table lists this clonotype with a few counts. The chain carries TRBV7-2 and TRBJ2-7; 7 bases line up with TRBD1. The CDR3 covers 16 residues. Germline lookup yields CDR1 SGHTA and CDR2 FQGNSA. V dropped 2 bases and J dropped 5; count of bases not matched to a gene: 12. CDR3 sequence: CASSLRRPDRANEQYF. Written as DNA, the CDR3 is TGTGCCAGCAGCTTACGACGCCCCGACAGGGCAAACGAGCAGTACTTC.

The chain carries TRBV4-3 and TRBJ2-3; D remains unclear. This CDR3 is built from 15 residues. V was clipped by 4 bases and J by 4 bases, with 15 bases between them. Looked up from germline, CDR1 is LGHNA and CDR2 is YSLEER. This chain's CDR3 is CASSLVHGSADTQYF. The CDR3 coding sequence is TGCGCCAGCAGCCTAGTTCATGGATCCGCAGATACGCAGTATTTT.

V and J are TRBV14 and TRBJ2-2, with 8 bases identical to TRBD2. Germline trimming cut 4 bases from V and 7 bases from J; bases unmatched to any gene: 14. The CDR3 is 17 amino acids. Germline V gene lookup returns CDR1 SGHDN and CDR2 FVKESK. This chain's CDR3 is CASSPLTGGLLIGELFF. The CDR3 nucleotides are TGTGCCAGCAGCCCCCTAACGGGGGGGCTTCTTATCGGGGAGCTGTTTTTT.

This clonotype was counted a few times. The chain uses TRBV20-1 and TRBJ2-3; 9 bases match TRBD2. After removal of 4 bases from V and 1 base from J, the junction contained 9 bases not matched to a gene. This CDR3 spans 16 amino acids. CDR1 and CDR2 from the germline V gene are DFQATT and SNEGSKA (reference sequence). CDR3: CSAIVAGGPGTDTQYF. The CDR3 DNA sequence: TGCAGTGCTATCGTGGCGGGAGGGCCTGGCACAGATACGCAGTATTTT.

CDR3: CATSPHGTEQETQYF. The CDR3, as DNA: TGTGCCACCAGCCCACACGGGACTGAACAAGAGACCCAGTACTTC. The chain has TRBV15 and TRBJ2-5; perhaps TRBD2 as D (6 bases). Germline V gives CDR1 LNHNV, CDR2 YYDKDF (reference sequence). The CDR3 runs 15 residues. V was trimmed by 5 bases and J by 2 bases, leaving 15 bases between them.

This chain links TRBV12-3 or TRBV12-4 with TRBJ1-5; D ambiguous. This CDR3 is 14 amino acids long. V was cut by 6 bases and J by 0 bases, with 9 bases left in between. The DNA of the CDR3 is TGTGCCAGCAGCAGAGACCATAGCAATCAGCCCCAGCATTTT. This codes for CASSRDHSNQPQHF.

There are a few counts of this clonotype. V is TRBV12-3 or TRBV12-4 and J is TRBJ2-3; the D gene could be TRBD1 or TRBD2 (5 bases each). This CDR3 is 15 amino acids long. Deletions cut 7 bases from V and 1 base from J, with 15 bases between. CDR3 in DNA: TGTGCCAGCAAACCACTAGGGACGGGCACAGATACGCAGTATTTT. This translates into CASKPLGTGTDTQYF.

In its sample, this clonotype was seen a few times. This rearrangement joins TRBV9 to TRBJ2-3; D may be TRBD1 or TRBD2 (6 bases each). The germline V gene encodes CDR1 SGDLS and CDR2 YYNGEE. The V gene lost 0 bases and the J gene lost 2 bases, with 10 bases spanning the gap. CDR3 size: 15 residues. In nucleotides, the CDR3 is TGTGCCAGCAGCGTAGGGGGGGCCTACACAGATACGCAGTATTTT. This sequence encodes CASSVGGAYTDTQYF. The complete variable domain, with remaining parts taken from reference TRBV9 and TRBJ2-3, reads DSGVTQTPKHLITATGQRVTLRCSPRSGDLSVYWYQQSLDQGLQFLIQYYNGEERAKGNILERFSAQQFPDLHSELNLSSLELGDSALYFCASSVGGAYTDTQYFGPGTRLTVL.

This clonotype has more than one count but fewer than ten. CDR3 residues: CASSLVNADTQYF. CDR3 sequence (DNA): TGTGCCAGCAGTTTAGTTAACGCAGATACGCAGTATTTT. V usage is TRBV28 and J usage is TRBJ2-3; unclear D gene. CDR1 and CDR2 (germline): MDHEN, SYDVKM. CDR3 length equals 13 residues. Trimming took off 2 bases at V and 4 bases at J, with 7 bases between the two ends.

The chain recombines TRBV5-1 with TRBJ1-1; perhaps TRBD1 as D (6 bases). Germline loops: CDR1 SGHRS, CDR2 YFSETQ. This CDR3 comprises 13 residues. V gave up 6 bases and J gave up 1 base, with 10 bases separating them. The CDR3 DNA is TGCGCCAGCACCCAACAGGGGAACACTGAAGCTTTCTTT. Protein sequence: CASTQQGNTEAFF.

The CDR3 DNA reads as TGCGCCAGCAGCCCCTTCCCGGGACTAGCGGGTAACACCGGGGAGCTGTTTTTT. Its protein product is CASSPFPGLAGNTGELFF. The rearrangement uses TRBV4-1 and TRBJ2-2; 12 bases map to TRBD2. CDR3 length: 18 amino acids. Trimming removed 4 bases from V and 2 bases from J; junction bases left unmatched: 8. Germline values: CDR1 MGHRA, CDR2 YSYEKL.